This record looks at one T cell receptor (beta chain) sequence and its context. The same CDR3 arises from other DNA sequences in this sample as well. The entry originates in a study of blood T cell repertoires in COVID-19. Assay used: immunoSEQ multiplex PCR; TCRdb lists only in-frame clones, some missing. Among almost 400,000 clones, approximately 89% were seen once, and the ten largest hold 2% to 2.5%. This TCR was recovered from a woman in her fifties or sixties with COVID-19, enrolled during active disease. Sequencing was performed on peripheral blood.

The CDR3 DNA sequence: TGTGCCAGCAGCGTAGCCGGGGGGAGCACTGAAGCTTTCTTT. This codes for CASSVAGGSTEAFF. V is TRBV9 and J is TRBJ1-1; perhaps TRBD1 as D (5 bases). V was shortened by 0 bases and J by 4 bases, with 10 bases between the two germline ends. Germline CDR1 reads SGDLS; CDR2 reads YYNGEE. The CDR3 has 14 amino acids.